Presented here are 25 T cell receptor beta chains from one specimen sequenced in a study of brain T cells in children with intractable seizures. Time point noted: blood from clinic visit 5 months post-surgery; TSC patient then seizure free. Profiled with immunoSEQ multiplex PCR; TCRdb holds only in-frame clones, not every one. Of approximately 330,000 clones in the sample, over 90% were seen once. The sequences come from peripheral blood, collected about 5 months after surgery. These receptors all come from a boy under two years old with tuberous sclerosis and intractable seizures.

The rearrangement links TRBV29-1 to TRBJ1-1, with D perhaps TRBD1 (5 bases). V lost 6 bases, J lost 4 bases, and 12 bases lay in between. The CDR3 totals 12 residues. Per germline, CDR1 SQVTM and CDR2 ANQGSEA. The CDR3 region has the DNA TGCAGCGTCGTCTGGGACGGCACTGAAGCTTTCTTT. The encoded protein is CSVVWDGTEAFF.

The rearrangement uses TRBV27 and TRBJ2-7; a possible D gene is TRBD1 (6 bases). Trimming removed 6 bases at V and 1 base at J, with 13 bases between. The CDR3 is made up of 14 amino acids. Per germline, CDR1 MNHEY and CDR2 SMNVEV (reference sequence). CDR3 DNA sequence: TGTGCCAGCAGATGGGCGACAGGATCCTACGAGCAGTACTTC. This sequence encodes CASRWATGSYEQYF.

This chain's CDR3 is CASSGQGNGYTF. CDR3 coding DNA: TGTGCCAGCAGCGGACAGGGGAATGGCTACACCTTC. The chain combines TRBV12-3 or TRBV12-4 with TRBJ1-2, with 9 bases aligning to TRBD1. The CDR3 length is 12 residues. The V and J ends lost 6 bases and 6 bases, in that order; junction bases with no gene match: 2.

J is TRBJ1-1 and V is TRBV6-1; unclear D gene. Trimming pared 3 bases from V and 5 bases from J, leaving 19 bases between. The CDR3 is made up of 16 amino acids. Germline CDR1 MNHNS, CDR2 SASEGT. The CDR3 DNA follows: TGTGCCAGCAGTGACCCAAAAGAAAAAGGTGAAACTGAAGCTTTCTTT. Amino acid sequence: CASSDPKEKGETEAFF.

The rearrangement uses TRBV7-2 and TRBJ2-1; tentatively, D is TRBD1 or TRBD2 (5 bases each). Looked up from germline, CDR1 is SGHTA and CDR2 is FQGNSA. This CDR3 is built from 15 residues. Between the trimmed V and J ends, which lost 2 bases and 5 bases, there was a span of 13 bases. CDR3 sequence (DNA): TGTGCCAGCAGCTTACGACGGGGCTACCACAATGAGCAGTTCTTC. Its protein is CASSLRRGYHNEQFF.

This rearrangement joins TRBV30 to TRBJ1-1; 7 bases are a match to TRBD1. From germline, CDR1 is GTSNPN and CDR2 SVGIG (reference sequence). Trimming took 2 bases from V and 8 from J; bases not matched to a gene: 5. This CDR3 spans 12 amino acids. DNA of the CDR3: TGTGCCTGGAGTCCAGGGACAGTAGAAGCTTTCTTT. Its translation is CAWSPGTVEAFF. Full variable domain (outside the CDR3, taken from reference TRBV30 and TRBJ1-1): SQTIHQWPATLVQPVGSPLSLECTVEGTSNPNLYWYRQAAGRGLQLLFYSVGIGQISSEVPQNLSASRPQDRQFILSSKKLLLSDSGFYLCAWSPGTVEAFFGQGTRLTVV.

J is TRBJ2-7 and V is TRBV5-8; tentative D call: TRBD1 (6 bases). The CDR3 spans 13 residues. Germline-derived CDR1 and CDR2 are SGHTS and YDEGEE. Trimming cost V 3 bases and J 1 base, with 8 bases left between them. In DNA, the CDR3 is TGTGCCAGCAGCTGGGACAAATCCTACGAGCAGTACTTC. This encodes CASSWDKSYEQYF.

The J gene is TRBJ2-7, the V gene TRBV7-9, with 9 bases fitting TRBD1. The junction had 7 bases not matched to a gene; V was cut back by 5 bases and J by 5 bases. Germline assignment: CDR1 SEHNR and CDR2 FQNEAQ (reference sequence). The CDR3 has 14 amino acids. In nucleotides, the CDR3 is TGTGCCAGCAGCGACCGACAGGGGGAGGACGAGCAGTACTTC. Protein sequence: CASSDRQGEDEQYF.

The rearrangement uses TRBV3-1 (or the pseudogene TRBV3-2) and TRBJ1-2; tentatively, D is TRBD1 (6 bases). Trimming left V 0 bases short and J 8 bases short, with 10 bases between. The CDR3 covers 13 residues. Per the germline V gene, CDR1 is LGHDT and CDR2 is YNNKEL (reference sequence). The CDR3 here is CASSQDRGRGYTF. In DNA, the CDR3 is TGTGCCAGCAGCCAAGACAGGGGAAGGGGCTACACCTTC.

The CDR3 DNA reads TGTGCCAGCAGCCCCCTGGGGGGGACAGGGAACTACGAGCAGTACTTC. Translating it yields CASSPLGGTGNYEQYF. The chain recombines TRBV14 with TRBJ2-7; 9 nucleotides align to TRBD1. The J segment lost 3 bases and the V segment lost 4 bases, leaving 10 bases of the junction unmatched. The CDR3 is made up of 16 amino acids. Per germline, CDR1 SGHDN and CDR2 FVKESK.

This chain uses TRBV10-3 with TRBJ2-2; D ambiguous. This CDR3 region has 16 residues. Germline lookup yields CDR1 ENHRY and CDR2 SYGVKD. V was shortened by 6 bases and J by 2 bases, with 16 bases between the two germline ends. CDR3 nucleotides: TGTGCCATCAGGGACGTGACCTCAACCAACACCGGGGAGCTGTTTTTT. As protein: CAIRDVTSTNTGELFF.

This clone was recorded only once. This chain links TRBV30 with TRBJ1-2; possibly TRBD1 for D (5 bases). V lost 0 bases, J lost 6 bases, and 11 bases lay in between. Germline loops: CDR1 GTSNPN, CDR2 SVGIG (reference sequence). The CDR3 sequence is 13 residues long. CDR3 coding DNA: TGTGCCTGGAGTGTAAGCAGGGACCATGGCTACACCTTC. This encodes CAWSVSRDHGYTF.

This clone is a singleton in its sample. CDR3 in DNA: TGCGCCAGCAGCTTGGTGGCGGGGGGGAACTACGAGCAGTACTTC. Residues: CASSLVAGGNYEQYF. The V call is TRBV5-1, the J call TRBJ2-7; 9 bases map to TRBD2. CDR1 is SGHRS and CDR2 is YFSETQ in the germline V gene. This CDR3 has 15 residues. V lost 0 bases, J lost 3 bases, and 4 bases stayed unmatched. The full variable domain, its missing parts supplied by reference TRBV5-1 and TRBJ2-7, is KAGVTQTPRYLIKTRGQQVTLSCSPISGHRSVSWYQQTPGQGLQFLFEYFSETQRNKGNFPGRFSGRQFSNSRSEMNVSTLELGDSALYLCASSLVAGGNYEQYFGPGTRLTVT.

This rearrangement joins TRBV3-1 (or the pseudogene TRBV3-2) to TRBJ2-7, with TRBD1 as a possible D gene (5 bases). Trimming shortened V by 4 bases and J by 0 bases, and 10 bases separated the two germline ends. The CDR3 consists of 14 residues. Germline V gene lookup returns CDR1 LGHDT and CDR2 YNNKEL (reference sequence). CDR3 sequence (DNA): TGTGCCAGCAGCCGACAGTTCCTCTCCTACGAGCAGTACTTC. Its protein product is CASSRQFLSYEQYF.

The genes are TRBV3-1 (or the pseudogene TRBV3-2) and TRBJ2-2, with D possibly being TRBD1 (6 bases). The CDR3 is 16 residues long. Deletions cut 1 base from V and 3 bases from J, with 12 bases between. Germline V CDR1 and CDR2: LGHDT, YNNKEL (reference sequence). CDR3 sequence reads: CASSQVDRRYTGELFF. The CDR3, as DNA: TGTGCCAGCAGCCAAGTAGACAGGCGATACACCGGGGAGCTGTTTTTT.

This chain connects TRBV5-4 to TRBJ2-1; 7 bases align to TRBD2. The ends lost 0 bases at V and 0 bases at J; junction bases unmatched: 0. The CDR3 spans 15 residues. Germline CDR1 SGHNT, CDR2 YYREEE (reference sequence). CDR3 DNA sequence: TGTGCCAGCAGCTTGGGGGGGGGCTCCTACAATGAGCAGTTCTTC. Protein sequence: CASSLGGGSYNEQFF. The variable domain in full, with the rest retrieved from reference TRBV5-4 and TRBJ2-1, is ETGVTQSPTHLIKTRGQQVTLRCSSQSGHNTVSWYQQALGQGPQFIFQYYREEENGRGNFPPRFSGLQFPNYSSELNVNALELDDSALYLCASSLGGGSYNEQFFGPGTRLTVL.

The chain has TRBV3-1 (or the pseudogene TRBV3-2) and TRBJ2-3; TRBD2 might be the D (6 bases). The CDR3 extends over 14 amino acids. Trimming took 4 bases from V and 6 from J, leaving 14 bases between them. Germline values: CDR1 LGHDT, CDR2 YNNKEL (reference sequence). CDR3 loop: CASSLSGGGDTQYF. As DNA, the CDR3 is TGTGCCAGCAGCCTTAGCGGAGGCGGGGATACGCAGTATTTT.

The rearrangement links TRBV11-3 to TRBJ1-2; D perhaps matches TRBD1 (6 bases). Between the trimmed V and J ends, which lost 5 bases and 5 bases, there was a span of 9 bases. There are 12 residues in the CDR3. Germline loops: CDR1 SGHNT, CDR2 YENEEA. DNA of the CDR3: TGTGCCAGCAGCGCTGGACAGTATGGCTACACCTTC. Protein sequence: CASSAGQYGYTF.

The rearrangement uses TRBV12-3 or TRBV12-4 and TRBJ1-4, with D unclear. The CDR3 has 12 amino acids. V was clipped by 5 bases and J by 7 bases, with 8 bases between them. CDR3 loop: CASSRVGEKLFF. DNA of the CDR3: TGTGCCAGCAGTAGGGTGGGTGAAAAACTGTTTTTT.

J is TRBJ2-5 and V is TRBV10-2; D is undetermined. CDR1 and CDR2 (germline): WSHSY, SAAADI. V was cut by 3 bases and J by 1 base, with 9 bases left in between. The CDR3 covers 14 residues. DNA for the CDR3: TGCGCCAGCAGTGATGGGATTTTCCAAGAGACCCAGTACTTC. Translation: CASSDGIFQETQYF.

The chain recombines TRBV24-1 with TRBJ2-3, with D unresolved. The CDR3 runs 15 residues. The germline gives CDR1 KGHDR, CDR2 SFDVKD. With 3 bases removed from V and 2 bases from J, the gap between germline ends came to 11 bases. The CDR3 is CATSDMAGPTDTQYF. The CDR3 region has the DNA TGTGCCACCAGTGATATGGCTGGGCCCACAGATACGCAGTATTTT.

This sequence joins TRBV6-6 and TRBJ1-2; D is undetermined. In germline, CDR1 is MNHNY, CDR2 SVGAGI (reference sequence). V was trimmed by 6 bases and J by 0 bases, leaving 29 bases between them. There are 20 residues in the CDR3. CDR3 loop: CASSPPLRAPFTDANYGYTF. DNA of the CDR3: TGTGCCAGCAGCCCACCCCTAAGAGCGCCCTTTACGGACGCTAACTATGGCTACACCTTC.

The gene calls are TRBV5-1 and TRBJ2-3; TRBD1 might be the D (5 bases). The CDR3 sequence is 14 residues long. CDR1 is SGHRS and CDR2 is YFSETQ in the germline V gene. The V gene lost 5 bases and the J gene lost 1 base, with 11 bases spanning the gap. The CDR3 nucleotides read TGCGCCAGCAGGACAGATCTCCGCACAGATACGCAGTATTTT. This translates into CASRTDLRTDTQYF.

The chain joins TRBV13 to TRBJ1-4; the D is unclear. This CDR3 comprises 12 residues. Germline V gene data show CDR1 as PRHDT and CDR2 as FYEKMQ (reference sequence). V was clipped by 4 bases and J by 7 bases, with 7 bases between them. This CDR3 reads CASSSLGEKLFF. In DNA, the CDR3 is TGTGCCAGCAGCTCCCTTGGTGAAAAACTGTTTTTT.

The genes are TRBV9 and TRBJ2-2, with D perhaps assigned TRBD1 or TRBD2 (5 bases each). Per the germline V gene, CDR1 is SGDLS and CDR2 is YYNGEE. V lost 2 bases, J lost 1 base, and 15 bases lay in between. The length of the CDR3 is 17 residues. For the CDR3, the DNA is TGTGCCAGCAGCGTCACGCCCGGGGACCTGAACACCGGGGAGCTGTTTTTT. Its translation: CASSVTPGDLNTGELFF.